Below are 15 T cell receptor beta chains sequenced from a single sample in a study of blood T cell repertoires in COVID-19. Here immunoSEQ multiplex PCR was the method, and the copy in TCRdb shows in-frame clones only, minus some. The sample lists 120,000 to 150,000 clones, 85% to 90% seen once, with more than 4% in the top ten. Sequenced material: peripheral blood. These receptors were taken from a woman aged 35 to 49 with acute or convalescent COVID-19.

J is TRBJ2-7 and V is TRBV18; D remains unclear. CDR1 and CDR2 from the germline V gene are KGHSH and LQKENI. The CDR3 runs 15 residues. The V end was cut by 5 bases, the J end by 0 bases, with 14 bases between. The CDR3 DNA follows: TGTGCCAGCTCAGGCCGCTGGTCTGCCTCCTACGAGCAGTACTTC. Translated: CASSGRWSASYEQYF.

V usage is TRBV7-8 and J usage is TRBJ2-7, with D unclear. The CDR3 is 13 residues long. Per germline, CDR1 SGHVS and CDR2 FQNEAQ. V lost 5 bases to trimming and J lost 4 bases, with 12 bases between them. The DNA for the CDR3 is TGTGCCAGCAGCCCTCTGACTCGTTACGAGCAGTACTTC. This gives the protein CASSPLTRYEQYF. Full variable domain (outside the CDR3, taken from reference TRBV7-8 and TRBJ2-7): GAGVSQSPRYKVAKRGQDVALRCDPISGHVSLFWYQQALGQGPEFLTYFQNEAQLDKSGLPSDRFFAERPEGSVSTLKIQRTQQEDSAVYLCASSPLTRYEQYFGPGTRLTVT.

This chain joins TRBV2 and TRBJ2-2; D remains unclear. The CDR3 is made up of 14 amino acids. Trimming cost V 2 bases and J 2 bases, with 6 bases left between them. Germline V CDR1 and CDR2: SNHLY, FYNNEI. The CDR3 loop reads CASSELVNTGELFF. CDR3 nucleotide sequence: TGTGCCAGCAGTGAACTCGTCAACACCGGGGAGCTGTTTTTT.

The chain uses TRBV6-5 and TRBJ1-6, with 7 bases lining up with TRBD1. Germline CDR1 and CDR2: MNHEY and SVGAGI. The CDR3 covers 16 residues. The trim removed 2 bases at V and 7 bases at J, leaving 8 bases unmatched. The CDR3 region has the DNA TGTGCCAGCAGTTACGGAGTGGGACAGCCAAATTCACCCCTCCACTTT. Translating gives CASSYGVGQPNSPLHF.

The chain couples TRBV30 to TRBJ2-3; D may be TRBD1 (5 bases). There are 18 residues in the CDR3. The germline V and J ends were trimmed by 0 bases and 2 bases, with 21 bases remaining between them. The V gene's germline CDR1 is GTSNPN and CDR2 SVGIG (reference sequence). The CDR3 region is CAWSVGRVSLLYTDTQYF. The CDR3 nucleotides read TGTGCCTGGAGTGTGGGCAGGGTATCCCTATTATACACAGATACGCAGTATTTT.

The rearrangement uses TRBV7-9 and TRBJ2-3; TRBD2 matches 15 bases. This CDR3 is built from 15 residues. From germline, CDR1 is SEHNR and CDR2 FQNEAQ (reference sequence). Losses at the gene ends were 8 bases for V and 4 bases for J; bases not matched to a gene: 4. CDR3 loop: CASGTSGGHPDTQYF. DNA for the CDR3: TGTGCCAGCGGGACTAGCGGGGGGCACCCAGATACGCAGTATTTT. Supplemented by reference TRBV7-9 and TRBJ2-3, the full variable domain reads DTGVSQNPRHKITKRGQNVTFRCDPISEHNRLYWYRQTLGQGPEFLTYFQNEAQLEKSRLLSDRFSAERPKGSFSTLEIQRTEQGDSAMYLCASGTSGGHPDTQYFGPGTRLTVL.

The chain has TRBV1 and TRBJ2-1; the table's D gene call, TRBD2, was not cross checked with the DNA. TRBV1 corresponds to a pseudogene. There are 20 residues in the CDR3. The CDR3 sequence is CTSSQGLMDPISGLEGEQFF. In DNA form, the CDR3 reads TGCACCAGCAGCCAAGGATTAATGGACCCTATAAGTGGATTGGAGGGTGAGCAGTTCTTC.

The chain uses TRBV23-1 and TRBJ1-1; D is possibly TRBD1 (5 bases). TRBV23-1 is labeled an ORF, and its function is uncertain. Trimming stripped 5 bases from V and 2 bases from J, with 15 bases between. The CDR3 is 15 amino acids. In nucleotides, the CDR3 is TGCGCCAGCAGTGAAACACCGGGACTTAACACTGAAGCTTTCTTT. Its translation: CASSETPGLNTEAFF.

This chain uses TRBV11-2 with TRBJ2-7; TRBD2 matches 7 bases. After removal of 5 bases from V and 2 bases from J, the junction contained 9 bases not matched to a gene. Germline V gene data show CDR1 as SGHAT and CDR2 as FQNNGV. The CDR3 extends over 15 amino acids. CDR3: CASSLGLGGTYEQYF. DNA of the CDR3: TGTGCCAGCAGCCTCGGTTTGGGGGGGACCTACGAGCAGTACTTC.

This chain links TRBV20-1 with TRBJ2-5; 9 positions match TRBD1. V lost 3 bases to trimming and J lost 5 bases; unmatched junction nucleotides: 1. The CDR3 is 12 amino acids. Germline CDR1 DFQATT, CDR2 SNEGSKA (reference sequence). Written as DNA, the CDR3 is TGCAGTGCTAGTGGGACAGGGGAGACCCAGTACTTC. It encodes CSASGTGETQYF.

Written as DNA, the CDR3 is TGTGCCAGCAGCTTAGGCCTCAGGGTAGGCTCTGGAAACACCATATATTTT. Its protein is CASSLGLRVGSGNTIYF. The V and J genes are TRBV7-9 and TRBJ1-3; TRBD1 might be the D (5 bases). Germline V gene sequence: CDR1 SEHNR, CDR2 FQNEAQ (reference sequence). This CDR3 has 17 residues. Trimming stripped 1 base from V and 0 bases from J, with 13 bases between.

In this sample, this clone turned up a few times. This chain joins TRBV11-2 and TRBJ1-3, with 11 bases that match TRBD1. V dropped 4 bases and J dropped 4; count of bases not matched to a gene: 9. The germline V gene encodes CDR1 SGHAT and CDR2 FQNNGV. The CDR3 extends over 17 amino acids. As DNA, the CDR3 is TGTGCCAGCAGCTCTTGGACAGGGGGCGAAGTAGGAAACACCATATATTTT. It encodes CASSSWTGGEVGNTIYF.

The chain carries TRBV19 and TRBJ1-2; D not resolved. The CDR3 has 13 residues. Germline-derived CDR1 and CDR2 are LNHDA and SQIVND (reference sequence). V lost 2 bases to trimming and J lost 2 bases, with 6 bases between them. The CDR3 DNA reads TGTGCCAGTAGTATATGGCAGAACTATGGCTACACCTTC. This codes for CASSIWQNYGYTF.

V usage is TRBV5-1 and J usage is TRBJ2-5; unclear D gene. Germline V gene lookup returns CDR1 SGHRS and CDR2 YFSETQ. The CDR3 contains 14 residues. V was clipped by 4 bases and J by 1 base, with 11 bases between them. The CDR3 region has the DNA TGCGCCAGCAGCCCCGGTGTCGGCCAAGAGACCCAGTACTTC. Amino acids: CASSPGVGQETQYF.

The chain recombines TRBV2 with TRBJ2-7, with D maybe TRBD2 (6 bases). Looked up from germline, CDR1 is SNHLY and CDR2 is FYNNEI. The V and J ends lost 1 base and 5 bases respectively, with 15 bases between them. CDR3 length equals 15 residues. The CDR3 DNA sequence: TGTGCCAGCAGTGAAGGGACCGTCGGGGAGGACGAGCAGTACTTC. It translates to CASSEGTVGEDEQYF.